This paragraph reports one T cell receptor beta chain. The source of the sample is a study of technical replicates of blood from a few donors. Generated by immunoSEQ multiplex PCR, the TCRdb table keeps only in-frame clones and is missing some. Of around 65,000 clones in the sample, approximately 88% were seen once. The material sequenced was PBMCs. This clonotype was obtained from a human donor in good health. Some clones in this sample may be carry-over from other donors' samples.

The CDR3 sequence is CASSFRGANSYNEQFF. For the CDR3, the DNA is TGTGCCAGCAGCTTCCGGGGGGCCAACTCCTACAATGAGCAGTTCTTC. The rearrangement links TRBV7-2 to TRBJ2-1; D perhaps matches TRBD2 (7 bases). V dropped 3 bases and J dropped 0 bases, with 12 bases sitting between them. Germline V lookup: CDR1 SGHTA, CDR2 FQGNSA. The CDR3 covers 16 residues.